This T cell receptor beta chain was recovered during a study of blood T cells in healthy people across ages. The table lists this clonotype with a few counts. Germline CDR1 DFQATT, CDR2 SNEGSKA (reference sequence). Trimming took off 2 bases at V and 1 base at J, with 5 bases between the two ends. This CDR3 has 12 residues. Sample-barcoded 5' priming and a J-beta primer mix drove a second PCR of about 6 to 12 cycles. TCRdb itself ran the 5' RACE reads through MiXCR, one entry per CDR3 protein. Altogether around 870,000 distinct CDR3 sequences are present, around 30% being singletons, with the ten largest covering 15% to 20%.

Sequencing used blood. This TCR was recovered from an elderly woman in good health. The gene calls are TRBV20-1 and TRBJ1-1; no reliable D call. CDR3: CSARRENTEAFF. Written as DNA, the CDR3 is TGCAGTGCTAGAAGAGAGAACACTGAAGCTTTCTTT.